These 8 T cell receptor beta chains originate from one sample sequenced in a study of shared clonotypes between healthy human individuals. Libraries were prepared by immunoSEQ multiplex PCR; TCRdb keeps only in-frame clonotypes and omits some of them. Found here are 1,400,000 or so clones, roughly 98.5% of them singletons; the top ten hold under 0.45%. Sequencing was done on a sample of naive CD4+ T cells sorted from blood. Subset indicated: CD45RA+ positively selected. These TCRs come from a man aged 25-45 years in good health.

The J gene is TRBJ2-5, the V gene TRBV7-9; 11 nucleotides agree with TRBD1. CDR3 length equals 17 residues. Germline CDR1 is SEHNR and CDR2 is FQNEAQ (reference sequence). The V and J ends lost 5 bases and 1 base, in that order; junction bases with no gene match: 9. CDR3 DNA: TGTGCCAGCAGCGGTCCACCGGGACAGGGGGTCCAAGAGACCCAGTACTTC. It specifies CASSGPPGQGVQETQYF.

The rearrangement joins TRBV25-1 to TRBJ2-2; D is unresolved. The ends were cut back, 5 bases at V and 4 bases at J, with 11 bases in the middle. CDR3 size: 14 residues. Germline V gene lookup returns CDR1 MGHDK and CDR2 SYGVNS. The CDR3 DNA follows: TGTGCCAGCAGTTCTGCAGCGTCCACCGGGGAGCTGTTTTTT. It codes for CASSSAASTGELFF.

For this clone: One end of the junction is discordant with germline, which a read error may explain. The CDR3 reads CASSEESGLVILGRF. The CDR3 DNA reads TGTGCCAGCAGTGAGGAATCGGGACTAGTGATCCTCGGCCGATTC. The chain couples TRBV6-1 to TRBJ2-7; 8 bases are a match to TRBD2. Germline-derived CDR1 and CDR2 are MNHNS and SASEGT. The CDR3 length is 15 residues.

The V call is TRBV9, the J call TRBJ2-7; D remains ambiguous. Trimming cost V 2 bases and J 5 bases, with 14 bases left between them. Germline V lookup: CDR1 SGDLS, CDR2 YYNGEE. The CDR3 extends over 14 amino acids. The CDR3 sequence is CASSVNRYPDEQYF. The CDR3 nucleotides are TGTGCCAGCAGCGTTAATAGGTACCCAGACGAGCAGTACTTC.

The chain employs TRBV28 and TRBJ1-1, with 8 nucleotides matching TRBD1. Germline CDR1 reads MDHEN; CDR2 reads SYDVKM. CDR3 length: 13 residues. Trimming removed 6 bases from V and 7 bases from J; junction bases left unmatched: 7. This CDR3 reads CASRRQGYREAFF. In DNA form, the CDR3 reads TGTGCCAGCAGAAGACAGGGGTACCGTGAAGCTTTCTTT.

The genes are TRBV6-1 and TRBJ2-6; D remains unclear. This CDR3 has 13 amino acids. Trimming took 11 bases from V and 0 from J, leaving 8 bases between them. The germline V gene encodes CDR1 MNHNS and CDR2 SASEGT. The CDR3 sequence is CAVRNSGANVLTF. DNA for the CDR3: TGTGCCGTCCGGAACTCTGGGGCCAACGTCCTGACTTTC.

The rearrangement joins TRBV7-9 to TRBJ2-7; D unresolved. The CDR3 is 9 residues long. Trimming removed 5 bases from V and 10 bases from J, with 6 bases in between. Looked up from germline, CDR1 is SEHNR and CDR2 is FQNEAQ (reference sequence). The CDR3 reads CASSPDQYF. CDR3 nucleotide sequence: TGTGCCAGCAGCCCGGATCAGTACTTC.

V usage is TRBV5-1 and J usage is TRBJ2-3; either TRBD1 or TRBD2 may fit D (6 bases each). Trimming took 2 bases from V and 0 from J, leaving 10 bases between them. In germline, CDR1 is SGHRS, CDR2 YFSETQ. CDR3 length: 15 amino acids. CDR3 sequence (DNA): TGCGCCAGCAGCTTCGGGGGCCCTAGCACAGATACGCAGTATTTT. Translation: CASSFGGPSTDTQYF.